This TCR beta chain is from a study of T cells after yellow fever vaccination. One entry per CDR3 protein, called by TCRdb with MiXCR from the 5' RACE reads. This sample has a few hundred thousand distinct CDR3 sequences, with roughly 8.6% found just once. Germline V gene sequence: CDR1 SGHRS, CDR2 YFSETQ. V lost 0 bases, J lost 5 bases, and 9 bases stayed unmatched. This CDR3 is built from 16 residues. Specimen: PBMCs, collected more than 40 days after the first yellow fever vaccination. This clonotype was sampled from a man younger than 30 who received the YFV17D yellow fever vaccine. The V gene is TRBV5-1, the J gene TRBJ2-3, with TRBD2 identical over 7 bases. The chain's CDR3 is CASSLGRGEHRDTQYF. CDR3 DNA: TGCGCCAGCAGCTTGGGACGGGGGGAACATAGAGATACGCAGTATTTT.